Listed here are 16 T cell receptor beta chains from one sample, sequenced in a study of T cell responses to AZD1222 COVID-19 vaccine. Repertoires were generated with immunoSEQ multiplex PCR, while TCRdb's copy carries only in-frame clones and drops some. The top ten hold 3% to 4% of the sample, which has about 130,000 clones, about nine tenths seen once. Sequencing was performed on peripheral blood, taken 28 days after the second AZD1222 dose. These receptors originate from an adult who received the AZD1222 COVID-19 vaccine.

For the CDR3, the DNA is TGTGCCAGCAGTGGGTCAGAGACCCAGTACTTC. Residues: CASSGSETQYF. The rearrangement joins TRBV6-2 or TRBV6-3 to TRBJ2-5; D not resolved. V was pared by 5 bases and J by 4 bases, with 5 bases between. This CDR3 comprises 11 residues. CDR1 is MNHEY and CDR2 is SVGEGT in the germline V gene.

V and J are TRBV19 and TRBJ2-5; D perhaps matches TRBD1 (6 bases). V lost 4 bases and J 2 bases, leaving 11 bases between the germline ends. This CDR3 comprises 14 residues. The germline V gene has CDR1 LNHDA and CDR2 SQIVND (reference sequence). This chain's CDR3 is CASSNRVHQETQYF. The CDR3 DNA follows: TGTGCCAGTAGTAACAGGGTTCATCAAGAGACCCAGTACTTC.

This clone was seen a single time. The chain has TRBV3-1 (or the pseudogene TRBV3-2) and TRBJ2-3; D call uncertain. This CDR3 is 12 amino acids long. Trimming pared 5 bases from V and 3 bases from J, leaving 6 bases between. Looked up from germline, CDR1 is LGHDT and CDR2 is YNNKEL (reference sequence). CDR3 DNA sequence: TGTGCCAGCAGCACTGCGACAGATACGCAGTATTTT. It codes for CASSTATDTQYF.

This chain joins TRBV18 and TRBJ2-7, with D perhaps being TRBD1 or TRBD2 (5 bases each). From germline, CDR1 is KGHSH and CDR2 LQKENI. Deletions cut 3 bases from V and 3 bases from J, with 12 bases between. There are 14 residues in the CDR3. In DNA, the CDR3 is TGTGCCAGCTCACCGAGGGACGGGAACTACGAGCAGTACTTC. Translation: CASSPRDGNYEQYF.

This chain uses TRBV4-3 with TRBJ1-2; D is undetermined. Germline-derived CDR1 and CDR2 are LGHNA and YSLEER. Trimming took off 0 bases at V and 1 base at J, with 12 bases between the two ends. CDR3 size: 16 residues. CDR3 in DNA: TGCGCCAGCAGCCAAGATCTGGGCACTATTAACTATGGCTACACCTTC. Translation: CASSQDLGTINYGYTF.

The sample holds one count of this clone. CDR3 DNA: TGCGCCAGCAGCCGTTCGATACAGGGGTTAGACACTGAAGCTTTCTTT. Its protein product is CASSRSIQGLDTEAFF. This chain links TRBV4-1 with TRBJ1-1, with 7 bases that match TRBD1. The CDR3 extends over 16 amino acids. The germline gives CDR1 MGHRA, CDR2 YSYEKL. J was trimmed by 3 bases and V by 4 bases; bases with no gene match: 11.

The V and J genes are TRBV10-1 and TRBJ2-2; weak D call: TRBD2 (5 bases). Trimming took off 9 bases at V and 4 bases at J, with 12 bases between the two ends. There are 13 residues in the CDR3. Germline values: CDR1 WNHNN, CDR2 SYGVQD (reference sequence). As DNA, the CDR3 is TGCGCCAGTAACAATGCGGGCACCGGGGAGCTGTTTTTT. The encoded protein is CASNNAGTGELFF.

The gene calls are TRBV27 and TRBJ2-2; unclear D gene. CDR3 length equals 15 residues. CDR1 and CDR2 (germline): MNHEY, SMNVEV (reference sequence). V lost 6 bases and J 6 bases, leaving 17 bases between the germline ends. CDR3 coding DNA: TGTGCCAGCAGGATCGGGCCCCCCACGGCCGGGGAGCTGTTTTTT. This gives the protein CASRIGPPTAGELFF.

This sequence joins TRBV29-1 and TRBJ1-1; 10 nucleotides line up with TRBD1. V lost 4 bases to trimming and J lost 6 bases; unmatched junction nucleotides: 8. CDR3 size: 14 residues. The germline V gene encodes CDR1 SQVTM and CDR2 ANQGSEA. CDR3 nucleotides: TGCAGCGTTGGCCGGACAGGGGGGACCGCTGAAGCTTTCTTT. Protein product: CSVGRTGGTAEAFF.

This rearrangement joins TRBV5-6 to TRBJ1-1; no firm D call. Between the trimmed V and J ends, which lost 0 bases and 7 bases, there was a span of 10 bases. This CDR3 is built from 13 residues. CDR1 and CDR2 from the germline V gene are SGHDT and YYEEEE. CDR3 sequence reads: CASSLVRKYEAFF. The DNA of the CDR3 is TGTGCCAGCAGCTTGGTCAGAAAATATGAAGCTTTCTTT.

V and J are TRBV5-1 and TRBJ1-2; TRBD1 matches 10 bases. This CDR3 region has 15 residues. Germline values: CDR1 SGHRS, CDR2 YFSETQ. The ends lost 4 bases at V and 6 bases at J; junction bases unmatched: 9. CDR3: CASSQTGTGVDGYTF. Written as DNA, the CDR3 is TGCGCCAGCAGCCAAACCGGGACAGGGGTCGATGGCTACACCTTC.

The chain links TRBV7-9 to TRBJ2-7; D not resolved. Trimming removed 5 bases from V and 4 bases from J, with 6 bases in between. The CDR3 runs to 11 residues. CDR1 is SEHNR, CDR2 FQNEAQ, per germline (reference sequence). The CDR3 DNA reads as TGTGCCAGCAGCGCCAGGTACGAGCAGTACTTC. Translated: CASSARYEQYF.

This chain uses TRBV19 with TRBJ1-3, with 9 positions matching TRBD1. After removal of 6 bases from V and 2 bases from J, the junction contained 8 bases not matched to a gene. Per the germline V gene, CDR1 is LNHDA and CDR2 is SQIVND (reference sequence). The CDR3 contains 16 residues. CDR3 bases: TGTGCCAGTAGGCCTCCGCGACAGGGGGCTGGAAACACCATATATTTT. It translates to CASRPPRQGAGNTIYF. The full variable domain, its missing parts supplied by reference TRBV19 and TRBJ1-3, is DGGITQSPKYLFRKEGQNVTLSCEQNLNHDAMYWYRQDPGQGLRLIYYSQIVNDFQKGDIAEGYSVSREKKESFPLTVTSAQKNPTAFYLCASRPPRQGAGNTIYFGEGSWLTVV.

The chain uses TRBV5-1 and TRBJ2-5; D is ambiguous. The V gene's germline CDR1 is SGHRS and CDR2 YFSETQ. V dropped 4 bases and J dropped 3 bases, with 4 bases sitting between them. The CDR3 totals 11 residues. In nucleotides, the CDR3 is TGCGCCAGCAGCGCTGAAGAGACCCAGTACTTC. Translation gives CASSAEETQYF.

The V call is TRBV6-2 or TRBV6-3, the J call TRBJ2-7, with 11 bases matching TRBD2. In germline, CDR1 is MNHEY, CDR2 SVGEGT. This CDR3 comprises 16 residues. Losses at the gene ends were 6 bases for V and 2 bases for J; bases not matched to a gene: 9. The CDR3 region has the DNA TGTGCCAGCAGCACCCGACTAGCGGGATACACCTACGAGCAGTACTTC. Protein: CASSTRLAGYTYEQYF.

The V and J genes are TRBV19 and TRBJ2-5; 10 nucleotides line up with TRBD1. The CDR3 runs 15 residues. Germline loops: CDR1 LNHDA, CDR2 SQIVND (reference sequence). Trimming removed 7 bases from V and 4 bases from J; junction bases left unmatched: 9. CDR3 bases: TGTGCCAGTAAGGGGACAGGGGTTCCGACAGAGACCCAGTACTTC. The encoded protein is CASKGTGVPTETQYF.